This TCR beta chain was profiled in a study of T cells in Graves' hyperthyroidism and ophthalmopathy. The wider study: Initial diagnosis, before any treatment, was when peripheral blood was collected. Whole-study findings and limits: Blood also showed most of the thyroid clonotypes that were expanded above 0.001.

The V gene end was trimmed by 2 bases and the J gene end by 4 bases; junction bases not matched to a gene: 8. The CDR3 has 16 amino acids. The germline CDR1 and CDR2 sequences are SEHNR and FQNEAQ (reference sequence). This clonotype showed up just a few times. Its target is not known. From RNA transcripts, TCR beta CDR3 regions were amplified. The primer set for the first-round RT-PCR of the TCR CDR3 was HTBI. TCRdb re-called the multiplex PCR reads through MiXCR, storing one row per CDR3 protein. Among around 600,000 distinct CDR3 sequences listed, roughly 15% were seen once. Not enrolled were patients with uncontrolled infection, other autoimmune disease, pregnancy or lactation. Thyroid ultrasound, orbital computed tomography, clinical symptoms, and serum thyroxine and TRAb underpinned diagnoses.

The rearrangement joins TRBV7-9 to TRBJ2-3, with 8 nucleotides matching TRBD2. The sample was blood. The sequence was obtained from a woman between 45 and 65 years old with Graves' ophthalmopathy. CDR3 in amino acids: CASSLSSGGPPDTQYF. The CDR3 DNA follows: TGTGCCAGCAGCTTATCCTCGGGAGGGCCCCCAGATACGCAGTATTTT.